These T cell receptor beta chains were read from a single sample in a study of CD8 T cells in ankylosing spondylitis. TCRdb redid the calling of the 5' RACE reads with MiXCR, one entry per CDR3 protein. The sample yields some 240,000 distinct CDR3 sequences, around 7.8% seen once. Sequencing was performed on blood, either unsorted or a sorted T cell fraction (not recorded which). The receptors stem from a male donor with ankylosing spondylitis or in good health (not recorded which). CDR3s include the opening cysteine and the closing phenylalanine or tryptophan. D genes are given only for firm matches. The size field is filled for only some rows; it gives once, few, many or a size class.

size | J | V | D | CDR3 | DNA
many | TRBJ2-7 | TRBV25-1 | - | CASSEEGVYTGEQYF | TGTGCCAGCAGTGAAGAAGGAGTCTATACGGGCGAGCAGTACTTC
many | TRBJ2-7 | TRBV20-1 | TRBD2 | CSAIREGLGEQYF | TGCAGTGCTATACGGGAGGGCCTGGGGGAGCAGTACTTC
many | TRBJ1-1 | TRBV5-5 | - | CASSSGDNSEAFF | TGTGCCAGCAGTTCGGGGGACAATTCCGAAGCTTTCTTT
many | TRBJ1-3 | TRBV10-3 | - | CAISATEQLANTIYF | TGTGCCATCAGTGCAACAGAGCAATTAGCAAACACCATATATTTT
- | TRBJ2-7 | TRBV28 | - | CASSGGQWGSYEQYF | TGTGCCAGCAGTGGGGGGCAGTGGGGCTCCTACGAGCAGTACTTC
many | TRBJ1-6 | TRBV6-5 | TRBD1 | CASSYWDRESPLHF | TGTGCCAGCAGTTACTGGGACAGGGAGTCACCCCTCCACTTT
many | TRBJ1-5 | TRBV12-3/TRBV12-4 | TRBD1 | CASSLGTGTGSNQPQHF | TGTGCCAGCAGCCTCGGGACGGGGACAGGAAGCAATCAGCCCCAGCATTTT
few | TRBJ2-7 | TRBV5-1 | TRBD2 | CASTDLAGGIDEQYF | TGCGCCAGCACCGATCTAGCGGGAGGGATCGACGAGCAGTACTTC
many | TRBJ1-2 | TRBV7-2 | TRBD1 | CASSLTGAPFF | TGTGCCAGCAGCTTAACAGGGGCCCCCTTCTTC
many | TRBJ2-1 | TRBV20-1 | - | CSARDNRLGLGYEQFF | TGCAGTGCTAGAGACAATAGACTGGGCCTAGGGTATGAGCAGTTCTTC
few | TRBJ1-1 | TRBV7-9 | - | CASSLEAQTEAFF | TGTGCCAGCAGCTTAGAGGCCCAGACTGAAGCTTTCTTT
few | TRBJ2-5 | TRBV6-2/TRBV6-3 | - | CASSYSSRTTQETQYF | TGTGCCAGCAGTTACTCGAGCCGGACTACCCAAGAGACCCAGTACTTC
- | TRBJ1-2 | TRBV12-3/TRBV12-4 | - | CASSLTLPPGRVGYTF | TGTGCCAGCAGCTTGACACTCCCGCCGGGTAGGGTTGGCTACACCTTC
many | TRBJ2-2 | TRBV6-5 | TRBD2 | CASSYRSGGPGTGELFF | TGTGCCAGCAGTTACAGATCGGGAGGGCCGGGCACCGGGGAGCTGTTTTTT
many | TRBJ2-3 | TRBV11-2 | TRBD2 | CASSPLAGGITDTQYF | TGTGCCAGCAGCCCTCTAGCGGGAGGGATCACAGATACGCAGTATTTT
many | TRBJ2-7 | TRBV5-1 | - | CASSLEDWSYEQYF | TGCGCCAGCAGCTTGGAGGATTGGTCCTACGAGCAGTACTTC
many | TRBJ2-1 | TRBV7-6 | - | CASSYRQNSYNEQFF | TGTGCCAGCAGCTACAGACAGAACTCCTACAATGAGCAGTTCTTC
- | TRBJ2-6 | TRBV4-3 | TRBD2 | CASSREGRSSGANVLTF | TGCGCCAGCAGCCGGGAGGGACGCAGCTCTGGGGCCAACGTCCTGACTTTC
many | TRBJ1-1 | TRBV7-9 | - | CASSLVGRSLMNTEAFF | TGTGCCAGCAGCTTAGTTGGCCGGAGCCTTATGAACACTGAAGCTTTCTTT
many | TRBJ1-2 | TRBV12-3/TRBV12-4 | TRBD1 | CASSFWDRGALNYGYTF | TGTGCCAGCAGTTTCTGGGACAGGGGTGCCCTTAACTATGGCTACACCTTC
many | TRBJ2-1 | TRBV24-1 | TRBD1 | CATSDLSGTGLSYNEQFF | TGTGCCACCAGTGATTTATCCGGGACAGGCCTATCCTACAATGAGCAGTTCTTC
many | TRBJ2-1 | TRBV20-1 | TRBD2 | CSASIQRGHNEQFF | TGCAGTGCTAGCATCCAGCGGGGTCACAATGAGCAGTTCTTC
few | TRBJ2-7 | TRBV20-1 | - | CSASPGTYEQYF | TGCAGTGCTAGCCCGGGTACCTACGAGCAGTACTTC
many | TRBJ2-7 | TRBV7-9 | TRBD2 | CASSLGPGLAGGAYF | TGTGCCAGCAGCTTAGGTCCGGGACTAGCGGGAGGGGCGTACTTC